The rows below give T cell receptor beta chains drawn from one sample of a study of cytomegalovirus exposure and HLA in healthy donors. Produced via immunoSEQ multiplex PCR; TCRdb's table is partial and in-frame only. There are about 150,000 clones in the sample; about 76% occur only once, and 3.5% lies in the top ten. Input material: PBMCs. Every receptor here comes from a human donor in good health. Both conserved end residues are part of each CDR3. The D gene is left open where the match is weak. For some rows the clone size is stated as once, few or many, or as a class when expanded; others skip it.

d_gene,j_gene,abundance,v_gene,CDR3nt,CDR3aa
TRBD1,TRBJ1-1,once,TRBV6-1,TGTGCCAACGATCCGGGACAGGGTAGAACTGAAGCTTTCTTT,CANDPGQGRTEAFF
.,TRBJ1-1,.,TRBV19,TGTGCCAGTAGTATAGAACCCACAGGTTGGAACACTGAAGCTTTCTTT,CASSIEPTGWNTEAFF
.,TRBJ1-5,.,TRBV5-5,TGTGCCAGCAGCTTCGTCCAGGGCTTCAATCAGCCCCAGCATTTT,CASSFVQGFNQPQHF
.,TRBJ1-1,.,TRBV5-6,TGTGCCAGCAGTCACCTGGGCGTGAACACTGAAGCTTTCTTT,CASSHLGVNTEAFF
TRBD1,TRBJ2-3,.,TRBV7-3,TGTGCCAGCAGCGTCGACAGGGCGCCCCCCACAGATACGCAGTATTTT,CASSVDRAPPTDTQYF
TRBD1,TRBJ1-4,.,TRBV28,TGTGCCAGCAGTCCGGAGGACAGGGGGCTTGAAAAACTGTTTTTT,CASSPEDRGLEKLFF
.,TRBJ1-4,.,TRBV6-5,TGTGCCAGCAGTTACACGGCTAGTAATGAAAAACTGTTTTTT,CASSYTASNEKLFF
.,TRBJ1-2,.,TRBV16,TGTGCCAGCAGCCGCCCTAGGGGGATCGGTGGCTACACCTTC,CASSRPRGIGGYTF
.,TRBJ2-7,.,TRBV6-1,TGTGCCACAGGGTTATCACTGTCCTACGAGCAGTACTTC,CATGLSLSYEQYF
TRBD1,TRBJ1-3,few,TRBV14,TGTGCCAGCAGCCAGAACCGGGACAGGGACTCCGGAAACACCATATATTTT,CASSQNRDRDSGNTIYF
.,TRBJ1-1,once,TRBV12-5,TGTGCTAGTGGTTTGGACGGGGGTAGGACTGAAGCTTTCTTT,CASGLDGGRTEAFF
.,TRBJ2-2,.,TRBV9,TGTGCCAGCAGCGTGATCGCCACCGGGATTGAGAACACCGGGGAGCTGTTTTTT,CASSVIATGIENTGELFF
TRBD1,TRBJ1-2,.,TRBV6-5,TGTGCCAGCAGTTACTCAAGGACAGGGCTTACTCGCTACACCTTC,CASSYSRTGLTRYTF
TRBD1,TRBJ1-3,.,TRBV19,TGTGCCAGTAGTACAAAAAAGGGACAGATCTCTGGAAACACCATATATTTT,CASSTKKGQISGNTIYF
.,TRBJ2-3,.,TRBV19,TGTGCCAGTAGAAGACAGGGACTCACGGATACGCAGTATTTT,CASRRQGLTDTQYF
TRBD1,TRBJ1-5,.,TRBV7-8,TGTGCCAGCAGCTTAGACAGGGACAGTCAGCCCCAGCATTTT,CASSLDRDSQPQHF
.,TRBJ1-2,.,TRBV5-8,TGTGCCAGCAGCTTGGCTTTGGGAGGGGTAGGCGGCTACACCTTC,CASSLALGGVGGYTF
.,TRBJ2-3,.,TRBV19,TGTGCCAGTAGTATCGGGGGAGTCGATACGCAGTATTTT,CASSIGGVDTQYF
.,TRBJ2-1,.,TRBV25-1,TGTGCCAGTCCCGGGGGAACCTACAATGAGCAGTTCTTC,CASPGGTYNEQFF
TRBD1,TRBJ1-1,few,TRBV5-1,TGCGCCAGCAGCGGGACAGGACTTCTCACGATGAACACTGAAGCTTTCTTT,CASSGTGLLTMNTEAFF
TRBD1,TRBJ2-5,.,TRBV7-9,TGTGCCAGCAGCCCCAGGACAGGGACCCAAGAGACCCAGTACTTC,CASSPRTGTQETQYF
.,TRBJ2-7,.,TRBV28,TGTGCCAGCAGGGAGGGAGGACCGGGAGTGTACGAGCAGTACTTC,CASREGGPGVYEQYF
.,TRBJ1-3,.,TRBV7-2,TGTGCCAGCAGCCCCCGGACTATTTCAAACGTCCGTGGAAACACCATATATTTT,CASSPRTISNVRGNTIYF
TRBD1,TRBJ2-1,.,TRBV19,TGTGCCAGTAGTTCCCCCGCGACAGGGCCCGATGAGCAGTTCTTC,CASSSPATGPDEQFF
.,TRBJ1-5,once,TRBV19,TGTGCCAGTAGTATAGATCGGGGGGGCAAGAGGGATCAGCCCCAGCATTTT,CASSIDRGGKRDQPQHF
.,TRBJ2-7,.,TRBV10-2,TGCGCCAGTAGTCCTCCCTTCCCCTACGAGCAGTACTTC,CASSPPFPYEQYF
TRBD1,TRBJ1-5,few,TRBV30,TGTGCCTGCGAAACAGGGGTAGGCCAGCCCCAGCATTTT,CACETGVGQPQHF
TRBD2,TRBJ2-3,.,TRBV9,TGTGCCAGCAGCCCTAGGGTAGCGGGGGGTGCAGATACGCAGTATTTT,CASSPRVAGGADTQYF
.,TRBJ2-5,once,TRBV6-1,TGTGCCAGCGGAGATGACGACAGGCCCCAAGAGACCCAGTACTTC,CASGDDDRPQETQYF
.,TRBJ2-3,.,TRBV19,TGTGCCAGTAGTTTGTCGGGAGTTATTTTGGGGACAGATACGCAGTATTTT,CASSLSGVILGTDTQYF
TRBD1,TRBJ1-2,.,TRBV6-5,TGTGCCAGCAGTCTCAGGGGGGCGATTGGCTATGGCTACACCTTC,CASSLRGAIGYGYTF
.,TRBJ1-5,few,TRBV10-3,TGTGCCATCAGTGAGTCGGTTGGCAGCAATCAGCCCCAGCATTTT,CAISESVGSNQPQHF
TRBD1,TRBJ2-7,.,TRBV30,TGTGCCTGGACCGGGACAGGGGTCTACGAGCAGTACTTC,CAWTGTGVYEQYF
.,TRBJ1-6,.,TRBV4-1,TGCGCCAGCAACTCGCGGAGGGAGGATTCACCCCTCCACTTT,CASNSRREDSPLHF
TRBD1,TRBJ1-1,.,TRBV14,TGTGCCAGCAGCCGTCGGACAGGGATGAACACTGAAGCTTTCTTT,CASSRRTGMNTEAFF
TRBD2,TRBJ2-1,.,TRBV7-9,TGTGCCAGCAGCAAGGGACTAGTTTTTGGGGATGAGCAGTTCTTC,CASSKGLVFGDEQFF
.,TRBJ1-2,.,TRBV6-1,TGTGCCAGCAGTGAAGCTTCCGGCCAGGCTGGATATGGCTACACCTTC,CASSEASGQAGYGYTF
.,TRBJ1-5,.,TRBV10-1,TGCGCCAGCGTAGGATGCGATAGGGGCAGCCCGTGGGATCAGCCCCAGCATTTT,CASVGCDRGSPWDQPQHF
.,TRBJ1-4,.,TRBV29-1,TGCAGCGTTCGATTGACAGCATCAACTAATGAAAAACTGTTTTTT,CSVRLTASTNEKLFF
TRBD1,TRBJ1-5,.,TRBV7-2,TGTGCCAGCAGCTTGCTGGGACAGGGGGCGCCCGGGCAGCCCCAGCATTTT,CASSLLGQGAPGQPQHF
TRBD1,TRBJ1-1,few,TRBV5-1,TGCGCCAGCAAAGAAAACAGGGGAGGCACTGAAGCTTTCTTT,CASKENRGGTEAFF
.,TRBJ2-1,.,TRBV18,TGTGCCAGCTCACCCCAGATACCCAGTTCGCTCTCCTACAATGAGCAGTTCTTC,CASSPQIPSSLSYNEQFF
.,TRBJ1-6,.,TRBV6-1,TGTGCCAGCAGTGATTCGGCCTGGAGCTCCTATAATTCACCCCTCCACTTT,CASSDSAWSSYNSPLHF